This TCR beta chain was captured in a study of blood T cell repertoires in COVID-19. Turning to the study itself: COVID-19 samples collected from the United States, Italy and Spain covered acute and convalescent phases. T cells, B-cell-depleted T cells, or PBMCs supplied cDNA or gDNA.

As handled by the study authors: Counts of nucleated cells, estimated from reference gene primer amplification, were obtained. Sequencing used immunoSEQ multiplex PCR; TCRdb keeps in-frame clones, though not all of them. V, J and clone size derive from that table, while D and trimming were established from the DNA sequence. The sample has more than 50,000 clones, roughly 87% seen once. Germline V gene lookup returns CDR1 SNHLY and CDR2 FYNNEI. Trimming shortened V by 6 bases and J by 0 bases, and 23 bases separated the two germline ends. The CDR3 runs to 18 residues. This sequence joins TRBV2 and TRBJ1-2, with D maybe TRBD1 (6 bases). The receptor comes from an older woman with acute or convalescent COVID-19. The sample was peripheral blood. The CDR3 bases are TGTGCCAGCAGCCAATCCTTGGACAGAGGACGGCCTAACTATGGCTACACCTTC. It encodes CASSQSLDRGRPNYGYTF. Combining the CDR3 with reference TRBV2 and TRBJ1-2 gives the whole variable domain EPEVTQTPSHQVTQMGQEVILRCVPISNHLYFYWYRQILGQKVEFLVSFYNNEISEKSEIFDDQFSVERPDGSNFTLKIRSTKLEDSAMYFCASSQSLDRGRPNYGYTFGSGTRLTVV.